The source of this T cell receptor beta chain is a study of T cell clonotyping in hematopoietic cell transplantation. Study context: Cytoreduction preceded collection of pretransplant recipient samples. General observations from the study: Few recipient clonotypes overlapped donors; over 95% were de novo at given depth.

Sequencing used immunoSEQ multiplex PCR; TCRdb keeps in-frame clones, though not all of them. The data contain some 16,000 clones, around 93% of them singletons. The V end lost 0 bases, the J end lost 6 bases, and 2 bases lay between the germline ends. Germline V CDR1 and CDR2: SGHNT, YYREEE (reference sequence). The CDR3 totals 11 residues. As to this clone: The antigen is not known.

Time point noted: recipient sample about 28 days before transplant, after cytoreduction. Recipients were bled about 28 days pretransplant and at posttransplant days 30, 100, 180. V is TRBV5-4 and J is TRBJ2-3; D uncertain. Sample: peripheral blood mononuclear cells, taken before stem cell transplant. The clonotype was recovered from a man aged 18 to 29 with biphenotypic leukemia. Some clones in this sample may be carry-over from other donors' samples. The DNA for the CDR3 is TGTGCCAGCAGCTTGGGTGATACGCAGTATTTT. Its protein is CASSLGDTQYF.